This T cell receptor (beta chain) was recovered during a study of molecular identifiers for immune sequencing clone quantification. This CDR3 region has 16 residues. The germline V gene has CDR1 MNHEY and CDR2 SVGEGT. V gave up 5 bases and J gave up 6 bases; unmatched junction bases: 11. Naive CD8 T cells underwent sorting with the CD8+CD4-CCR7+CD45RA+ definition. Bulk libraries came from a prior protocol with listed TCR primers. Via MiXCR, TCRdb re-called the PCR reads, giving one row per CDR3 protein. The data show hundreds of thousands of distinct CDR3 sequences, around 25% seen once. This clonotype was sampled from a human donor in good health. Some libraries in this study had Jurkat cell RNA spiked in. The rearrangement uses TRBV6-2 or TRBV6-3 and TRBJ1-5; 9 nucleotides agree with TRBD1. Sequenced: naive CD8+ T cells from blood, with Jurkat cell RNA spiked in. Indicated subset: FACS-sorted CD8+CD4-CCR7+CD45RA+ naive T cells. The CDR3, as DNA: TGTGCCAGCAGTCCCGTACAGGGGGCGAGAAGTCAGCCCCAGCATTTT. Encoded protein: CASSPVQGARSQPQHF.